This TCR beta chain derives from a study of cytomegalovirus exposure and HLA in healthy donors (TCRdb year 2017). About the investigation overall: An earlier analysis of 587 of the donors reported under 300 Gb of sequence data and some 110 million unique TCR beta sequences obtained from about 200 million T cells. Approximately 300 gigabases of sequencing data and around 80 million unique TCR sequences made up an early release that covered approximately 620 HLA-typed donors. The genetic ancestry cluster associated with self-reported Caucasian donors included around 76% of the roughly 400 genotyped donors. The study aimed to test whether signatures of past pathogen exposure could be identified by cataloging public T cell receptors. Using immunosequencing, the study profiled T cell repertoires from 666 subjects and related those repertoires to cytomegalovirus serostatus. Besides the first cohort of hundreds of subjects, a separate validation cohort made up of over 95 different subjects was used. The study combined high-throughput TCR immunosequencing, statistical association of individual TCRs with disease status, and machine learning to predict cytomegalovirus infection status. A later analysis re-examined previously published TCR beta repertoires from roughly 720 donors and added high-resolution HLA genotyping to investigate patterns of TCR occurrence. The later analysis used no new phenotypic data to find candidate immune exposures, relying instead on TCR beta sequences and their occurrence across donors. An earlier analysis of 587 of the donors used high-throughput TCR beta sequencing to judge whether each TCR beta V gene segment behaved as functional or pseudogenic. Donor age, sex, ethnicity and CMV serostatus were collected together with the repertoire data. Genome-wide SNP genotypes for about 60% of the 666 donors were used in a later genetic analysis, which treated that subset as a discovery cohort. All discovery cohort repertoires had been generated on a single sequencing platform. HLA typing covered class I and class II loci at four-digit resolution. The number of typed donors differed by locus: roughly 620-640 for A, B, C, DRB1 and DQB1; some 500 for DQA1; roughly 600 for DPA1; and 400 to 480 for DPB1. Roughly five DR-DQ haplotypes were handled as single units for association and clustering because linkage in the cohort was strong. On average, 235,054 unique TCR beta nucleotide sequences were sequenced per donor among some 420 genotyped donors of the cohort, with about 17% of those sequences being non-productive. Broad study findings and their caveats: A total of roughly 160 TCR beta chains were listed by the study as associated with cytomegalovirus. In a later analysis, TCR association rates were found to vary across HLA loci, with the most associated TCRs seen for DRB1 alleles and the fewest for HLA-C alleles. In a later analysis, around 17,000 TCR beta sequences were associated with specific HLA alleles at a false discovery rate of 0.05. Because counts were too low, roughly 16 rarely observed V segments, including chromosome 9 orphons, were left out of the earlier analysis of 587 of the donors. Compared with equally common non-associated chains, HLA-associated TCR beta chains in a later analysis were more clonally expanded and had lower generation probabilities. The classifier was reported to diagnose cytomegalovirus status with high specificity and sensitivity in both the original cohort and the validation cohort. Only TCR beta chains were sequenced in this cohort, and the absence of alpha or paired-chain data limited detectable features. According to a later analysis, parvovirus B19, influenza, CMV and Epstein-Barr virus appeared linked to several top co-occurrence clusters. In an earlier analysis of roughly 560 of the donors, most TCR beta V segments were observed in productive rearrangements about 90% or about 30% of the time, broadly matching IMGT annotations. According to a later genetic analysis, donors in an Asian-associated ancestry cluster had fewer N-insertions in productive TCRs than the approximately 650-donor mean. Across donors, most TCR sequences were observed very rarely, whereas some public TCRs were present in many individuals. Because HLA typing was missing for some donors at each locus, association tests included only the typed subset. The sequencing pipeline was judged likely to have produced a cluster of highly shared sequence variants as a technical artifact. CMV serostatus was the only immune exposure information available for the cohort. Correlated functional status among segregating V segments might be attributable to linkage disequilibrium, but an unknown experimental factor could not be ruled out. Strong co-occurrence of HLA alleles, especially DR and DQ, made assigning TCR associations to individual alleles difficult. The presence/absence analyses assumed that sequencing depth was roughly uniform across donors, and that assumption may not be true. In a later analysis, most CMV-associated TCR beta chains were found to appear HLA-restricted, with HLA associations seemingly driven largely by CMV exposure. A few of the identified cytomegalovirus-associated TCR beta chains were confirmed in vitro to be specific for cytomegalovirus antigens. It was suggested by the authors that the approach could potentially be generalized to other disease states and immunological phenotypes. An association between a missense DCLRE1C variant and V-gene and J-gene trimming of TCR beta chains was found in a later genetic analysis and replicated in an independent cohort. A further reported finding was that TCR beta sequences accurately predicted the HLA-A and HLA-B alleles for most subjects in the first cohort.

Libraries were made using the immunoSEQ multiplex PCR assay. A mixture of 60 forward primers for TCR Vbeta segments and 13 reverse primers for TCR Jbeta segments was used in the multiplex PCR. The CDR3 region of rearranged TCR beta genes was amplified from genomic DNA with a multiplex PCR assay. On the Illumina HiSeq System, the amplified TCR beta libraries were sequenced as 87-base-pair reads. The authors processed their data as follows. A later analysis counted tens of millions of unique TCR beta chains across the roughly 700 repertoires, and around 9.9 million of these chains were shared by at least two donors. A nearest-neighbor algorithm error-corrected the raw reads and collapsed the reads into unique sequences, merging closely related sequences to remove PCR and sequencing errors. To assign V, D and J gene segments, CDR3 sequences were aligned to IMGT reference sequences. For a sequence to be retained, at least a six-nucleotide match to both a V gene segment and a J gene segment was required. Rearrangements were called productive when the CDR3 lacked stop codons and stayed in frame with V and J; all others were non-productive. Following IMGT convention, CDR3 was defined as the stretch from the second conserved V-encoded cysteine up to the conserved J-encoded phenylalanine. The earlier analysis of 500 to 600 of the donors excluded sequences that lacked an unambiguous match to a single V gene segment. In an earlier analysis of more than 500 of the donors, a V segment was called functional when productive rearrangements were above 56.7%, and segregating when the standard deviation between donors exceeded 5%. A statistical classification framework was built for diagnosing cytomegalovirus status from the catalog of TCR beta chain sequences. A later analysis assigned V and J genes by comparing TCR nucleotide sequences with IMGT/GENE-DB human TR gene sequences. In a later analysis, CDR3 sequences and most-parsimonious VDJ recombination scenarios were assigned using the TCRdist pipeline. In a later analysis, every TCR beta chain was defined by the combination of its CDR3 amino acid sequence and its V-gene family, and reads without a unique V-gene family were dropped. To address suspected cross-contamination and a sequencing artifact, a later analysis removed 592 highly shared, low-generation-probability nucleotide sequences. In a later analysis, a clonal expansion index for each public chain was calculated from normalized within-repertoire ranks of inferred template counts. In a later analysis, generation probabilities were computed using a VDJ recombination model fitted to out-of-frame rearrangements, and the results were checked against IGoR. Hypergeometric tests were used in a later analysis to score TCR-TCR, TCR-HLA and TCR-CMV co-occurrence, with a repertoire-size bias correction applied to the TCR pairs. False discovery rates were estimated in a later analysis by permuting HLA or CMV assignments 20 times. In a later analysis, co-occurring TCRs were grouped using DBSCAN, and TCRdist sequence similarity was added for clustering within HLA-allele-positive subsets. Repertoires with fewer than 30,000 or more than 120,000 public chains were left out of co-occurrence clustering, as were five repertoires with anomalous nucleotide sharing. The table comes from immuneACCESS by way of TCRdb, which keeps in-frame sequences with V and J called. Part of the clones is missing from these tables; in studies checked, under half for an unresolved V gene and the rest for unknown reasons. The DNA gave D and trimming, while V, J and clone size come from that table. The sample records tens of thousands of clones, 65% to 80% of which are singletons. The top ten clonotypes cover 9.5% to 13% of the sample.

In total, about 650 healthy bone marrow donors made up the cohort. All cohort members were sampled while nominally healthy, although unrecorded immune exposures were likely present. The donor tested CMV seropositive, placing the donor among the 289 seropositive members of the cohort. A peripheral blood sample was collected from each donor, and TCR beta sequencing was performed on peripheral blood mononuclear cells. The Qiagen DNeasy Blood Extraction Kit was used to extract genomic DNA from the blood cell samples. About this clone: Its antigen remains unidentified. Base qualities are missing; no much larger clone stands one base away.

The sequence derives from a male donor in good health and CMV-seropositive. Sequencing input: PBMCs.

The DNA sequence is TGTGCCAGTGTCTACCCCAACACCGGGGAGCTGTTTTTT. It codes for CASVYPNTGELFF. The chain is encoded by TRBV19 joined to TRBJ2-2; too little of a D gene remains to name it. V is shortened by 8 bases, J by 2 bases, and the region joining them spans 9 bases. Spanning cysteine to phenylalanine, the CDR3 consists of 13 amino acids. CDR3 DNA is the only sequence kept; it has 39 bases, read in frame from the first base. Per the germline V gene (reference sequence), LNHDA is the CDR1 and SQIVND is the CDR2.